These 13 T cell receptor beta chains were sequenced from one sample in a study of blood T cell repertoires in COVID-19. Measured with immunoSEQ multiplex PCR; TCRdb has only the in-frame clones, and not every one. The sample holds fewer than 100,000 clones; about nine tenths are singletons and the top ten take approximately 0.74%. Specimen: peripheral blood. Receptor source: a woman of 80 years or more with acute or convalescent COVID-19.

V is TRBV27 and J is TRBJ2-1, with TRBD2 identical over 9 bases. Losses at the gene ends were 0 bases for V and 5 bases for J; bases not matched to a gene: 11. Germline V gene lookup returns CDR1 MNHEY and CDR2 SMNVEV (reference sequence). The CDR3 sequence is 18 residues long. CDR3 protein: CASSLSVGEIAGDNEQFF. CDR3 DNA: TGTGCCAGCAGTTTATCGGTAGGAGAAATAGCGGGGGACAATGAGCAGTTCTTC.

The chain links TRBV29-1 to TRBJ1-5; 7 positions match TRBD1. With 6 bases clipped from V and 0 bases from J, the junction kept 8 bases outside the gene matches. Germline V gene sequence: CDR1 SQVTM, CDR2 ANQGSEA. The CDR3 loop spans 15 amino acids. The CDR3 region is CSVRQGFNSNQPQHF. CDR3 nucleotides: TGCAGCGTCCGACAGGGATTTAATAGCAATCAGCCCCAGCATTTT.

The V call is TRBV6-2 or TRBV6-3, the J call TRBJ2-7; D unresolved. This CDR3 has 11 residues. Trimming left V 1 base short and J 7 bases short, with 5 bases between. Germline V CDR1 and CDR2: MNHEY, SVGEGT. The CDR3 DNA reads TGTGCCAGCAGTTACTACGAGGAGCAGTACTTC. Encoded protein: CASSYYEEQYF.

The CDR3 sequence is CASSHGPSVYNEQFF. In DNA form, the CDR3 reads TGCGCCAGCAGCCACGGTCCTAGCGTCTACAATGAGCAGTTCTTC. The chain carries TRBV4-1 and TRBJ2-1; a possible D gene is TRBD2 (6 bases). V was clipped by 3 bases and J by 3 bases, with 12 bases between them. This CDR3 is 15 amino acids long. Germline V gives CDR1 MGHRA, CDR2 YSYEKL.

The chain links TRBV7-9 to TRBJ1-1, with D possibly TRBD1 on 6 matching bases. V lost 4 bases to trimming and J lost 1 base, with 13 bases between them. Looked up from germline, CDR1 is SEHNR and CDR2 is FQNEAQ (reference sequence). The CDR3 consists of 15 residues. CDR3: CASSSWTVKNTEAFF. The CDR3, as DNA: TGTGCCAGCAGCTCCTGGACAGTCAAGAACACTGAAGCTTTCTTT.

V usage is TRBV7-9 and J usage is TRBJ2-4; D call uncertain. This CDR3 has 13 residues. V was shortened by 1 base and J by 4 bases, with 5 bases between the two germline ends. Germline V gene data show CDR1 as SEHNR and CDR2 as FQNEAQ (reference sequence). DNA of the CDR3: TGTGCCAGCAGCTTAGGCGGTAAAAACATTCAGTACTTC. Its protein product is CASSLGGKNIQYF.

This rearrangement joins TRBV3-1 (or the pseudogene TRBV3-2) to TRBJ2-2; no clear D. Trimming took off 2 bases at V and 8 bases at J, with 18 bases between the two ends. CDR1 LGHDT and CDR2 YNNKEL come from the germline V gene (reference sequence). CDR3 size: 16 residues. CDR3 DNA sequence: TGTGCCAGCAGCCAAAGGCAACCAGGCCTTCCGGGGGAGCTGTTTTTT. Translated, it gives CASSQRQPGLPGELFF.

CDR3 sequence reads: CASSHGRGVSGYTF. CDR3 DNA sequence: TGTGCCAGCAGCCATGGCAGGGGAGTCTCAGGCTACACCTTC. The J gene is TRBJ1-2, the V gene TRBV3-1 (or the pseudogene TRBV3-2); possibly TRBD1 for D (6 bases). The V gene's germline CDR1 is LGHDT and CDR2 YNNKEL (reference sequence). V dropped 3 bases and J dropped 8 bases, with 16 bases sitting between them. This CDR3 is 14 amino acids long.

The V gene is TRBV30, the J gene TRBJ1-2; no reliable D call. The CDR3 is 14 amino acids. In germline, CDR1 is GTSNPN, CDR2 SVGIG (reference sequence). V lost 4 bases and J lost 5, with 17 bases in between. CDR3 in amino acids: CAWTCGLTGYGYTF. In DNA form, the CDR3 reads TGTGCCTGGACGTGTGGCCTCACGGGGTATGGCTACACCTTC. The variable domain in full, completed from reference TRBV30 and TRBJ1-2, reads SQTIHQWPATLVQPVGSPLSLECTVEGTSNPNLYWYRQAAGRGLQLLFYSVGIGQISSEVPQNLSASRPQDRQFILSSKKLLLSDSGFYLCAWTCGLTGYGYTFGSGTRLTVV.

DNA of the CDR3: TGTGCCAGCAGCTACCGGGACAGGGACTATGGCTACACCTTC. Its translation is CASSYRDRDYGYTF. The chain uses TRBV5-6 and TRBJ1-2; 9 bases align to TRBD1. Germline-derived CDR1 and CDR2 are SGHDT and YYEEEE. Trimming removed 3 bases from V and 3 bases from J; junction bases left unmatched: 3. This CDR3 has 14 residues. Looking up the rest from reference TRBV5-6 and TRBJ1-2 gives the full variable domain: DAGVTQSPTHLIKTRGQQVTLRCSPKSGHDTVSWYQQALGQGPQFIFQYYEEEERQRGNFPDRFSGHQFPNYSSELNVNALLLGDSALYLCASSYRDRDYGYTFGSGTRLTVV.

The chain uses TRBV19 and TRBJ2-2; D not certain. V lost 0 bases to trimming and J lost 7 bases, with 12 bases between them. The CDR3 contains 15 residues. Germline V gives CDR1 LNHDA, CDR2 SQIVND (reference sequence). CDR3 coding DNA: TGTGCCAGTAGTATAGATATGGCAGCAGGCGGGGAGCTGTTTTTT. It encodes CASSIDMAAGGELFF.

The chain joins TRBV5-1 to TRBJ1-6; D might be TRBD1 (5 bases). CDR3 length: 15 amino acids. Germline V CDR1 and CDR2: SGHRS, YFSETQ. V lost 1 base to trimming and J lost 5 bases, with 10 bases between them. CDR3 residues: CASSLRGGDNSPLHF. In DNA, the CDR3 is TGCGCCAGCAGCTTGAGGGGAGGCGATAATTCACCCCTCCACTTT.

The V and J genes are TRBV4-1 and TRBJ2-7; 11 bases line up with TRBD2. Germline V gives CDR1 MGHRA, CDR2 YSYEKL. V dropped 4 bases and J dropped 2; count of bases not matched to a gene: 10. The CDR3 consists of 17 residues. CDR3 region: CASSPTSLAGGPYEQYF. The CDR3 region has the DNA TGCGCCAGCAGCCCAACCTCCCTAGCGGGAGGCCCCTACGAGCAGTACTTC.